This TCR beta chain came from a study of T cell responses to AZD1222 COVID-19 vaccine. Germline V gene lookup returns CDR1 SGHDN and CDR2 FVKESK. The CDR3 spans 13 residues. V dropped 5 bases and J dropped 1 base, with 8 bases sitting between them. Study results and caveats: Regions 160-218 and 743-854 held dominance among vaccine-associated CD4 TCRs, which spanned spike.

This clone turned up a few times. The antigen is unknown. The method was immunoSEQ multiplex PCR; TCRdb's version includes in-frame clones alone and lacks a portion of them. The sample consists of approximately 140,000 clones, over 90% of them appearing once. The sequences come from peripheral blood, collected on day 0 of AZD1222 vaccination. V usage is TRBV14 and J usage is TRBJ1-1; D unclear. This TCR was sampled from an adult in good health. CDR3 loop: CASSTAGNTEAFF. CDR3 nucleotides: TGTGCCAGCAGCACGGCGGGGAACACTGAAGCTTTCTTT.